This T cell receptor beta chain is drawn from a study of beta chain features in type 1 diabetes (dated 2018 in TCRdb). About the full investigation: Patients and healthy donors did not differ in mean age, gender distribution, total cell number or subset yield. A total of approximately 110,000,000 sorted cells were examined across all samples, and a strong correlation was observed between cell number per subset and RNA yield. The study compared the TCRB repertoires of sorted circulating CD4+ T cell subsets in recently diagnosed type 1 diabetes patients with those in matched healthy donors. Whereas all 30 or so donors provided naive and central memory subsets, regulatory and stem cell-like memory subsets were isolated from just 8 patients and roughly 8 healthy donors. The investigation overall reported the following: Naive, central memory and regulatory TCRB repertoires appeared to be more similar among patients than among healthy donors. Because the HLA sub-analyses included only small numbers of individuals, any influence of HLA type on TCRB rearrangement was left unresolved. PCR might favor shorter templates, but patient and control samples were amplified and corrected together, so any skew would affect both groups equally. Type 1 diabetes patients showed a moderate but significant shortening of TCRB CDR3 length in all four CD4+ subsets. At VDJ recombination sites, patients with type 1 diabetes made fewer insertions and deleted more nucleotides, a pattern implying thymic rearrangement abnormalities. Because cDNA was sequenced instead of genomic DNA, activated cells with high expression could be over-represented, although the groups did not differ in activation or CD3 levels.

A single peripheral blood draw of around 0.11 L on average was collected from each donor into heparinised tubes. Naive, central memory, regulatory and stem cell-like memory CD4+ T cells were sorted on a BD FACSAria II using a panel including CD45RO, CCR7, CD25, CD127, CD95 and CD27. A purity above 95% was achieved for all sorted populations. PBMCs were isolated immediately by Lymphoprep density gradient centrifugation and stained directly without culture. To minimize batch effects, samples were stained and sorted in pairs, one healthy donor with one patient per experiment. CDR1 and CDR2, per the germline V gene, are SGHVS and FQNEAQ. Measured from the cysteine to the phenylalanine, the CDR3 is 15 residues long. The kept DNA is CDR3 alone, 45 bases in frame from the first base. V and J are truncated by 5 bases and 6 bases respectively, leaving an intervening sequence of 19 bases. The entire amount of isolated RNA was reverse transcribed using the High Capacity cDNA Reverse Transcription Kit, so the sequenced TCRB transcripts were expressed ones. Naive, central memory and regulatory T cell samples underwent deep immunoSEQ sequencing, averaging around 4 million total reads per sample. Sorted cells were lysed in RLT buffer, and RNA was extracted using DNase-treated RNeasy Micro or Mini kits according to cell number. To prevent cross-contamination, every cell subset was processed on its own, while patient and healthy donor samples were processed together. The immunoSEQ multiplex PCR was used to amplify TCRB sequences from cDNA, yielding 87-bp fragments that span the CDR3 region. The amplicons were sequenced using the Illumina HiSeq platform. The authors' pipeline ran thus. PCR bias was corrected computationally using synthetic template baselines, and reads within Hamming distance 2 were collapsed, with unmergeable singletons discarded. Reads were aligned to IMGT to assign V, D and J genes, CDR3 length, and insertions or deletions at six rearrangement sites. Within each subset, clonotype counts were normalized to sorted cell number, after which true diversity and Gini coefficients were computed with the tcR R package. The overlap coefficient, calculated on TCRB nucleotide sequences, was used to quantify repertoire sharing. TCRdb took this table from immuneACCESS and kept in-frame rearrangements with V and J called. Such tables lack part of the clones; where checked against another copy, unresolved V genes explain under half of the gap, and the rest is unexplained. For V, J and clone size, that table is used; D and trimming come from the DNA. This sample gives about 210,000 clones in total; about a tenth of them show up just once. Jointly, the top ten make up 1% to 1.5% of the sample.

Details on this clone: Its antigen specificity is not known. Base qualities are not provided; no much larger clone lies one nucleotide away.

This receptor chain uses TRBV7-8 and TRBJ1-2, with an unclear D gene assignment. The clonotype was recovered from a man aged 18 to 30 in good health. Input material: central memory CD4+ T cells from blood. The CDR3 protein: CASSLRTPAQDGYTF. The DNA sequence is as follows: TGTGCCAGCAGCCTACGGACCCCTGCTCAGGATGGCTACACCTTC.